These 17 T cell receptor beta chains were sequenced from one sample in a study of T-cell memory formation after mild COVID-19. TCRdb analysed the 5' RACE reads with MiXCR anew, one entry per CDR3 protein. This table holds hundreds of thousands of distinct CDR3 sequences, over 20% found once. The sample consisted of PBMCs or a T cell subset sorted from them (not recorded which). Receptors originate from an adult woman who had mild COVID-19 (a few samples of this study predate the infection). Cell type and time point are not known.

The rearrangement joins TRBV12-3 or TRBV12-4 to TRBJ1-5; maybe TRBD1 (5 bases). The CDR3 is 15 residues long. Trimming removed 5 bases at V and 4 bases at J, with 15 bases between. CDR3: CASSLRDGWNQPQHF. As DNA, the CDR3 is TGTGCCAGCAGTCTCCGGGACGGTTGGAATCAGCCCCAGCATTTT.

Ten or more counts support this clonotype. V is TRBV6-2 or TRBV6-3 and J is TRBJ2-1; 12 positions agree with TRBD1. This CDR3 has 21 amino acids. V shed 0 bases and J 0 bases; nucleotides not matched to a gene: 12. CDR1 and CDR2 (germline): MNHEY, SVGEGT. In nucleotides, the CDR3 is TGTGCCAGCAGTTACTCATGGAGGGACAGGGGGCCTCCGAGCTCCTACAATGAGCAGTTCTTC. Its translation is CASSYSWRDRGPPSSYNEQFF.

The chain carries TRBV7-6 and TRBJ1-1; D may be TRBD1 (5 bases). Per germline, CDR1 SGHVS and CDR2 FNYEAQ. This CDR3 contains 15 residues. Trimming left V 4 bases short and J 2 bases short, with 14 bases between. CDR3 loop: CASSSLGTVNTEAFF. The CDR3 DNA reads as TGTGCCAGCAGCTCTCTAGGGACGGTCAACACTGAAGCTTTCTTT.

This clonotype was counted a few times. The genes are TRBV7-2 and TRBJ1-1, with D possibly being TRBD1 (5 bases). CDR3 length equals 16 residues. Trimming took 1 base from V and 1 from J, leaving 13 bases between them. From germline, CDR1 is SGHTA and CDR2 FQGNSA. In nucleotides, the CDR3 is TGTGCCAGCAGCTTAGAACCGGGACGGGCGAACACTGAAGCTTTCTTT. Protein: CASSLEPGRANTEAFF.

The J gene is TRBJ1-1, the V gene TRBV29-1; tentative D call: TRBD1 (5 bases). The germline V and J ends were trimmed by 2 bases and 8 bases, with 18 bases remaining between them. Germline V gives CDR1 SQVTM, CDR2 ANQGSEA. The CDR3 has 14 amino acids. The CDR3: CSVETVRAGREAFF. CDR3 sequence (DNA): TGCAGCGTTGAAACTGTGAGGGCGGGACGGGAAGCTTTCTTT.

This clonotype has a handful of counts. The chain combines TRBV4-2 with TRBJ2-4; 14 bases align to TRBD2. Germline CDR1 and CDR2: LGHNA and YNFKEQ. The CDR3 covers 18 residues. After removal of 0 bases from V and 7 bases from J, the junction contained 8 bases not matched to a gene. The CDR3 loop reads CASSQDPGTSGRKNIQYF. In DNA, the CDR3 is TGTGCCAGCAGCCAAGATCCGGGGACTAGCGGGAGAAAGAACATTCAGTACTTC.

Only a few counts were recorded for this clonotype. The chain uses TRBV20-1 and TRBJ1-2, with D tentatively TRBD1 (5 bases). CDR1 DFQATT and CDR2 SNEGSKA come from the germline V gene (reference sequence). V lost 6 bases, J lost 7 bases, and 12 bases lay in between. The CDR3 runs 11 residues. In DNA form, the CDR3 reads TGCAGTGCAAGGGACCGGGGTGGCTACACCTTC. Protein sequence: CSARDRGGYTF.

CDR3 sequence reads: CASSPDRGNWNTEAFF. The CDR3 bases are TGTGCCAGCAGCCCGGACAGGGGAAATTGGAACACTGAAGCTTTCTTT. The rearrangement links TRBV14 to TRBJ1-1, with 9 bases aligning to TRBD1. CDR3 length equals 16 residues. In germline, CDR1 is SGHDN, CDR2 FVKESK. Germline trimming cut 4 bases from V and 1 base from J; bases unmatched to any gene: 7.

This clonotype turned up a few times. V gene TRBV3-1 combines with J gene TRBJ2-2; 8 bases agree with TRBD2. CDR3 size: 16 residues. The germline CDR1 and CDR2 sequences are LGHDT and YNNKEL (reference sequence). The V gene end was trimmed by 0 bases and the J gene end by 6 bases; junction bases not matched to a gene: 6. CDR3 residues: CASSQEGRGASGELFF. CDR3 nucleotides: TGTGCCAGCAGCCAAGAAGGGCGGGGGGCCTCCGGGGAGCTGTTTTTT.

This chain links TRBV6-5 with TRBJ1-5; 7 bases align to TRBD1. CDR1 and CDR2 (germline): MNHEY, SVGAGI. The junction had 18 bases not matched to a gene; V was cut back by 6 bases and J by 7 bases. This CDR3 region has 17 residues. The CDR3 DNA reads TGTGCCAGCAGCTCCTCCCACACAGACAGGGATCGACAGCCCCAGCATTTT. Protein: CASSSSHTDRDRQPQHF.

For the CDR3, the DNA is TGTGCCAGCTCACAGGACAGGAAATACAATGAGCAGTTCTTC. The encoded protein is CASSQDRKYNEQFF. This sequence joins TRBV18 and TRBJ2-1, with 7 nucleotides matching TRBD1. Germline values: CDR1 KGHSH, CDR2 LQKENI. V dropped 4 bases and J dropped 4; count of bases not matched to a gene: 4. This CDR3 has 14 residues.

The genes are TRBV6-5 and TRBJ2-7, with D perhaps TRBD1 (6 bases). Germline V lookup: CDR1 MNHEY, CDR2 SVGAGI. This CDR3 spans 14 amino acids. Trimming pared 6 bases from V and 4 bases from J, leaving 16 bases between. The CDR3 sequence: CASSSGTPIYEQYF. The DNA for the CDR3 is TGTGCCAGCAGCTCCGGGACACCTATTTACGAGCAGTACTTC.

This clonotype was seen many times. The chain recombines TRBV20-1 with TRBJ2-5; no clear D gene. The CDR3 is made up of 12 amino acids. CDR1 is DFQATT, CDR2 SNEGSKA, per germline (reference sequence). V lost 5 bases and J lost 6, with 13 bases in between. CDR3 protein: CSARAGPQTQYF. In DNA, the CDR3 is TGCAGTGCTCGAGCTGGACCCCAGACCCAGTACTTC.

The chain is built from TRBV4-3 and TRBJ2-2, with 12 bases matching TRBD2. The CDR3 covers 17 residues. The V gene end was trimmed by 4 bases and the J gene end by 5 bases; junction bases not matched to a gene: 8. Per the germline V gene, CDR1 is LGHNA and CDR2 is YSLEER. The CDR3 bases are TGCGCCAGCAGCCGTTCCGGGACTAGCGGGTATACCGGGGAGCTGTTTTTT. This gives the protein CASSRSGTSGYTGELFF.

Written as DNA, the CDR3 is TGTGCCAGCAGACTTCAGGGGTACTATGGCTACACCTTC. Its translation: CASRLQGYYGYTF. The chain is built from TRBV6-5 and TRBJ1-2; D may be TRBD1 (6 bases). V dropped 6 bases and J dropped 3 bases, with 11 bases sitting between them. This CDR3 comprises 13 residues. Germline-derived CDR1 and CDR2 are MNHEY and SVGAGI.

The V gene is TRBV7-9, the J gene TRBJ2-3; 15 nucleotides agree with TRBD2. Germline CDR1 SEHNR, CDR2 FQNEAQ (reference sequence). The V and J ends lost 5 bases and 15 bases, in that order; junction bases with no gene match: 6. This CDR3 contains 13 residues. The CDR3 coding sequence is TGTGCCAGCAGCCCGGGACTAGCGGGAGGATGTTATTTT. Protein product: CASSPGLAGGCYF.

In its sample, this clonotype was seen once. The rearrangement joins TRBV12-3 or TRBV12-4 to TRBJ2-5; D tentatively reads TRBD1 or TRBD2 (5 bases each). The CDR3 is 13 residues long. The V end lost 4 bases, the J end lost 3 bases, and 9 bases lay between the germline ends. This chain's CDR3 is CASSWGTEETQYF. CDR3 DNA: TGTGCCAGCAGTTGGGGGACGGAAGAGACCCAGTACTTC.